The 25 T cell receptor beta chains presented below share a single source sample, sequenced in a study of CD8 T cells in Susac syndrome. Reverse transcription of roughly 0.5 to 1 ug RNA used random hexamers. MiXCR, applied by TCRdb to the immunoSEQ multiplex PCR reads, yields one record per CDR3 protein. The sample holds about 150,000 distinct CDR3 sequences, approximately 94% seen once. The sequencing sample was made of CD4+ T cells from PBMCs. These receptors came from a human donor with Susac syndrome.

The CDR3 nucleotides are TGCAGCGGGGGCTTTAGGTACGAGCAGTACGTC. This sequence encodes CSGGFRYEQYV. The chain combines TRBV29-1 with TRBJ2-7; possible D gene TRBD1, 5 bases. Trimming removed 7 bases at V and 4 bases at J, with 11 bases between. The CDR3 is 11 residues long. Germline CDR1 SQVTM, CDR2 ANQGSEA.

The rearrangement links TRBV28 to TRBJ2-1, with D uncertain. CDR3 length: 15 amino acids. Deletions cut 8 bases from V and 7 bases from J, with 21 bases between. Germline lookup yields CDR1 MDHEN and CDR2 SYDVKM. CDR3 loop: CASASGEVGVNEQFF. The CDR3 DNA sequence: TGTGCCAGCGCGTCGGGTGAGGTAGGCGTGAATGAGCAGTTCTTC.

The chain is built from TRBV7-8 and TRBJ2-7; D may correspond to TRBD1 or TRBD2 (6 bases each). This CDR3 has 13 residues. Germline V lookup: CDR1 SGHVS, CDR2 FQNEAQ. The ends were cut back, 8 bases at V and 5 bases at J, with 16 bases in the middle. CDR3 protein: CASGGGNFNEQYF. DNA for the CDR3: TGTGCCAGCGGGGGCGGGAACTTTAACGAGCAGTACTTC. Together with reference TRBV7-8 and TRBJ2-7, the CDR3 gives the full variable domain: GAGVSQSPRYKVAKRGQDVALRCDPISGHVSLFWYQQALGQGPEFLTYFQNEAQLDKSGLPSDRFFAERPEGSVSTLKIQRTQQEDSAVYLCASGGGNFNEQYFGPGTRLTVT.

The chain links TRBV5-6 to TRBJ2-1; 8 bases are a match to TRBD1. Germline V CDR1 and CDR2: SGHDT, YYEEEE. V dropped 1 base and J dropped 2; count of bases not matched to a gene: 5. This CDR3 spans 16 amino acids. The CDR3 sequence: CASSLPGQGAYNEQFF. CDR3 DNA: TGTGCCAGCAGCTTGCCCGGACAGGGAGCCTACAATGAGCAGTTCTTC.

For the CDR3, the DNA is TGCAGCGTGAAGCGGGAGGGCCCCGAGCAGTACTTC. It yields the protein CSVKREGPEQYF. The rearrangement joins TRBV29-1 to TRBJ2-7; 10 bases agree with TRBD2. The germline V gene encodes CDR1 SQVTM and CDR2 ANQGSEA. The CDR3 extends over 12 amino acids. Germline trimming cut 6 bases from V and 6 bases from J; bases unmatched to any gene: 5.

This chain links TRBV20-1 with TRBJ2-5; TRBD1 aligns across 9 bases. The ends lost 5 bases at V and 7 bases at J; junction bases unmatched: 11. In germline, CDR1 is DFQATT, CDR2 SNEGSKA (reference sequence). This CDR3 comprises 14 residues. The CDR3 DNA follows: TGCAGTGCTTTACCGGGACAGGGTTTTTGGACCCAGTACTTC. Translated, it gives CSALPGQGFWTQYF.

In DNA form, the CDR3 reads TGCAGCGCCGCCGGGCAGGGGAACTATGGCTACACCTTC. Its translation: CSAAGQGNYGYTF. This chain connects TRBV29-1 to TRBJ1-2, with a weak D call TRBD1 (6 bases). CDR1 and CDR2 (germline): SQVTM, ANQGSEA. V was clipped by 7 bases and J by 2 bases, with 14 bases between them. The CDR3 length is 13 residues. Full variable domain (outside the CDR3, taken from reference TRBV29-1 and TRBJ1-2): SAVISQKPSRDICQRGTSLTIQCQVDSQVTMMFWYRQQPGQSLTLIATANQGSEATYESGFVIDKFPISRPNLTFSTLTVSNMSPEDSSIYLCSAAGQGNYGYTFGSGTRLTVV.

The sample holds a few counts of this clonotype. V is TRBV18 and J is TRBJ2-2; no firm D call. The length of the CDR3 is 15 residues. V was shortened by 3 bases and J by 0 bases, with 8 bases between the two germline ends. The germline V gene has CDR1 KGHSH and CDR2 LQKENI. The CDR3 sequence is CASSPTGTNTGELFF. Here the CDR3 DNA reads TGTGCCAGCTCACCTACTGGAACGAACACCGGGGAGCTGTTTTTT.

This clonotype was detected once. This chain uses TRBV7-6 with TRBJ2-1; 7 bases line up with TRBD2. The CDR3 is 16 residues long. V was pared by 5 bases and J by 0 bases, with 7 bases of the junction left unmatched. Germline values: CDR1 SGHVS, CDR2 FNYEAQ. The CDR3 DNA reads as TGTGCCAGCAGCCTTTTAGCGGGTAGCTCCTACAATGAGCAGTTCTTC. Translation gives CASSLLAGSSYNEQFF. The variable domain in full, completed from reference TRBV7-6 and TRBJ2-1, reads GAGVSQSPRYKVTKRGQDVALRCDPISGHVSLYWYRQALGQGPEFLTYFNYEAQQDKSGLPNDRFSAERPEGSISTLTIQRTEQRDSAMYRCASSLLAGSSYNEQFFGPGTRLTVL.

The chain couples TRBV20-1 to TRBJ1-1; D is perhaps TRBD1 (5 bases). The ends were cut back, 1 base at V and 6 bases at J, with 12 bases in the middle. CDR1 is DFQATT, CDR2 SNEGSKA, per germline (reference sequence). The CDR3 has 13 residues. CDR3: CSARGPGTAEAFF. In DNA form, the CDR3 reads TGCAGTGCTAGAGGTCCGGGGACGGCTGAAGCTTTCTTT.

V and J are TRBV9 and TRBJ1-1, with D maybe TRBD1 (6 bases). V was trimmed by 0 bases and J by 4 bases, leaving 13 bases between them. The germline CDR1 and CDR2 sequences are SGDLS and YYNGEE. The CDR3 totals 15 residues. This chain's CDR3 is CASSVATGRGTEAFF. Here the CDR3 DNA reads TGTGCCAGCAGCGTAGCTACAGGGAGAGGCACTGAAGCTTTCTTT.

This chain links TRBV28 with TRBJ2-7; TRBD1 agrees at 8 bases. The germline gives CDR1 MDHEN, CDR2 SYDVKM. The CDR3 is made up of 14 amino acids. V lost 5 bases, J lost 4 bases, and 7 bases stayed unmatched. The CDR3, as DNA: TGTGCCAGCAGTCATAAAGGACAGGGTTACGAGCAGTACTTC. This gives the protein CASSHKGQGYEQYF.

The chain is built from TRBV18 and TRBJ2-7; D is perhaps TRBD1 (5 bases). CDR3 size: 13 residues. Germline CDR1 is KGHSH and CDR2 is LQKENI. Trimming removed 6 bases from V and 4 bases from J, with 13 bases in between. CDR3 in amino acids: CASSLDTDYEQYF. As DNA, the CDR3 is TGTGCCAGCTCTCTGGACACGGATTACGAGCAGTACTTC.

The chain has TRBV9 and TRBJ2-7, with 12 bases lining up with TRBD2. From germline, CDR1 is SGDLS and CDR2 YYNGEE. The CDR3 loop spans 16 amino acids. J was trimmed by 5 bases and V by 4 bases; bases with no gene match: 10. The CDR3 DNA follows: TGTGCCAGCAGCCCCCGACTAGCGGGAGATCGGAACGAGCAGTACTTC. Amino acid sequence: CASSPRLAGDRNEQYF.

J is TRBJ1-2 and V is TRBV9; the D is unclear. Trimming left V 0 bases short and J 2 bases short, with 14 bases between. CDR1 SGDLS and CDR2 YYNGEE come from the germline V gene. CDR3 size: 16 residues. CDR3 bases: TGTGCCAGCAGCGTAGATGTGGGAGGGCAGAACTATGGCTACACCTTC. This sequence encodes CASSVDVGGQNYGYTF. Looking up the rest from reference TRBV9 and TRBJ1-2 gives the full variable domain: DSGVTQTPKHLITATGQRVTLRCSPRSGDLSVYWYQQSLDQGLQFLIQYYNGEERAKGNILERFSAQQFPDLHSELNLSSLELGDSALYFCASSVDVGGQNYGYTFGSGTRLTVV.

The gene calls are TRBV7-2 and TRBJ2-3; 11 bases match TRBD2. Germline trimming cut 7 bases from V and 1 base from J; bases unmatched to any gene: 4. In germline, CDR1 is SGHTA, CDR2 FQGNSA. The CDR3 sequence is 15 residues long. CDR3: CASTVAGGRTDTQYF. The DNA for the CDR3 is TGTGCCAGCACCGTAGCGGGGGGGCGCACAGATACGCAGTATTTT.

This clonotype showed up just a few times. This sequence joins TRBV5-6 and TRBJ2-7, with D possibly matching TRBD1 (5 bases). Germline V gene data show CDR1 as SGHDT and CDR2 as YYEEEE. CDR3 length: 15 amino acids. Trimming cost V 0 bases and J 6 bases, with 16 bases left between them. Here the CDR3 reads CASSLVRQGYREQYV. The CDR3 nucleotides are TGTGCCAGCAGCTTGGTTAGGCAGGGATACCGCGAGCAGTACGTC.

The chain combines TRBV12-3 or TRBV12-4 with TRBJ2-2; the match to TRBD1 covers 7 bases. The CDR3 length is 15 residues. Trimming took 5 bases from V and 1 from J; bases not matched to a gene: 4. CDR3: CASSPDRWNTGELFF. In DNA, the CDR3 is TGTGCCAGCAGTCCGGACAGGTGGAACACCGGGGAGCTGTTTTTT.

The rearrangement links TRBV5-1 to TRBJ2-7; D tentatively fits TRBD1 or TRBD2 (5 bases each). Per germline, CDR1 SGHRS and CDR2 YFSETQ. V was pared by 1 base and J by 6 bases, with 17 bases between. This CDR3 is built from 15 residues. This chain's CDR3 is CASSLLLQGDGEQYV. In DNA, the CDR3 is TGCGCCAGCAGCTTGCTTTTACAAGGGGACGGCGAGCAGTACGTC.

J is TRBJ1-3 and V is TRBV29-1; maybe TRBD1 (5 bases). This CDR3 is built from 12 residues. The germline CDR1 and CDR2 sequences are SQVTM and ANQGSEA. V was cut by 3 bases and J by 4 bases, with 7 bases left in between. The CDR3 here is CSVEGGGNTIYF. The CDR3 bases are TGCAGCGTTGAGGGGGGGGGAAACACCATATATTTT.

The rearrangement uses TRBV20-1 and TRBJ2-2; D is unclear. Germline values: CDR1 DFQATT, CDR2 SNEGSKA (reference sequence). The CDR3 spans 12 residues. Trimming cost V 0 bases and J 6 bases, with 5 bases left between them. CDR3 protein: CSARDWAGELFF. The CDR3 nucleotides are TGCAGTGCTAGAGACTGGGCCGGGGAGCTGTTTTTT.

The rearrangement uses TRBV27 and TRBJ1-6; 7 nucleotides agree with TRBD1. V lost 4 bases and J lost 2; bases outside the gene matches: 2. There are 15 residues in the CDR3. Germline V gives CDR1 MNHEY, CDR2 SMNVEV (reference sequence). The CDR3 region has the DNA TGTGCCAGCAGTTCTGGACAGGCCTATAATTCACCCCTCCACTTT. Translating it yields CASSSGQAYNSPLHF.

The V and J genes are TRBV25-1 and TRBJ1-6; D is unresolved. The CDR3 is 14 amino acids. Between the trimmed V and J ends, which lost 1 base and 9 bases, there was a span of 10 bases. Per germline, CDR1 MGHDK and CDR2 SYGVNS. CDR3 DNA: TGTGCCAGCAGTGAATCAGGCAGTCTTTCACCCCTCCACTTT. It codes for CASSESGSLSPLHF. Supplemented by reference TRBV25-1 and TRBJ1-6, the full variable domain reads EADIYQTPRYLVIGTGKKITLECSQTMGHDKMYWYQQDPGMELHLIHYSYGVNSTEKGDLSSESTVSRIRTEHFPLTLESARPSHTSQYLCASSESGSLSPLHFGNGTRLTVT.

This clonotype was counted a single time. The chain employs TRBV29-1 and TRBJ1-3, with D hard to call. The CDR3 has 14 residues. Between the trimmed V and J ends, which lost 4 bases and 5 bases, there was a span of 15 bases. Per germline, CDR1 SQVTM and CDR2 ANQGSEA. CDR3 protein: CSVGSTRDRNTIYF. CDR3 nucleotide sequence: TGCAGCGTTGGATCGACTCGAGATAGAAACACCATATATTTT.

The chain joins TRBV20-1 to TRBJ2-1; 13 bases are a match to TRBD2. This CDR3 has 17 residues. V gave up 0 bases and J gave up 9 bases; unmatched junction bases: 11. Germline CDR1 is DFQATT and CDR2 is SNEGSKA (reference sequence). The CDR3 loop reads CSARDLTGLAGQGEQFF. The CDR3 DNA reads TGCAGTGCTAGAGATCTTACGGGACTAGCGGGACAGGGTGAGCAGTTCTTC.